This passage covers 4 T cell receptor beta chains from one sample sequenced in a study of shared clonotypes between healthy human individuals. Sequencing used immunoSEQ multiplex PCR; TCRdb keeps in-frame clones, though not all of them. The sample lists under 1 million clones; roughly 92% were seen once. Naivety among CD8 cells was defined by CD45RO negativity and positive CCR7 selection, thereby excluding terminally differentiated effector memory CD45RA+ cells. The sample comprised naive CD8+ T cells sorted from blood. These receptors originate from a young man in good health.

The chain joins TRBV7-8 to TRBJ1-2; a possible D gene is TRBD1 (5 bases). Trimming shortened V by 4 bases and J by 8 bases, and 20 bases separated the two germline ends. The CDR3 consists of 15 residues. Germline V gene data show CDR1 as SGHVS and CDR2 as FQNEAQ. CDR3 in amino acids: CASSSTRDRERGYTF. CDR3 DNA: TGTGCCAGCAGCTCGACCCGGGACCGAGAAAGGGGCTACACCTTC. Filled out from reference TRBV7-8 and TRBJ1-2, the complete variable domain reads GAGVSQSPRYKVAKRGQDVALRCDPISGHVSLFWYQQALGQGPEFLTYFQNEAQLDKSGLPSDRFFAERPEGSVSTLKIQRTQQEDSAVYLCASSSTRDRERGYTFGSGTRLTVV.

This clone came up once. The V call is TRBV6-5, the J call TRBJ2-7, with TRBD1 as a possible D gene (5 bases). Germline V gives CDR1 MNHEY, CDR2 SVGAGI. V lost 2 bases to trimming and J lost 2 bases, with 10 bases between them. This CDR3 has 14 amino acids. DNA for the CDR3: TGTGCCAGCAGTTACCGGAGACAGACCTACGAGCAGTACTTC. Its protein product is CASSYRRQTYEQYF.

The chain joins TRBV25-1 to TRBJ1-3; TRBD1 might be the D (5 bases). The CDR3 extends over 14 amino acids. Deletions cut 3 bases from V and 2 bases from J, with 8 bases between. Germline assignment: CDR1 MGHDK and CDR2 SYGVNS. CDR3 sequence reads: CASSDPGAGNTIYF. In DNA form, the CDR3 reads TGTGCCAGCAGTGATCCGGGGGCTGGAAACACCATATATTTT.

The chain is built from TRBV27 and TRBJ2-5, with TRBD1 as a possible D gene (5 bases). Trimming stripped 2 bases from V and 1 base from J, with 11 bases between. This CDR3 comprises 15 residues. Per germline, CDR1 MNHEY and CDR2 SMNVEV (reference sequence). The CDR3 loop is CASSLALRAQETQYF. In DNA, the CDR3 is TGTGCCAGCAGTTTAGCGCTCAGGGCCCAAGAGACCCAGTACTTC.